The 11 T cell receptor beta chains below all came from one sample that was sequenced in a study of vaccination effects on CD4 cells after COVID-19. Libraries were prepared by immunoSEQ multiplex PCR; TCRdb keeps only in-frame clonotypes and omits some of them. Among 55,000 to 70,000 clones listed, approximately 76% were seen once. No antigens are known for them. In the ViraFEST assay, antigen-specific CD4+ clonotypes were identified by expansion after peptide-pool stimulation. Cultured cells yielded isolated CD4+ T cells after 10 to 11 days. Each participant was administered two doses of either the BNT162b2 or the mRNA-1273 vaccine. This specimen was CD4+ T cells from PBMCs cultured with HCoV-OC43 spike peptides, taken after COVID-19 vaccination. The subset: HCoV-OC43 spike overlapping peptide pool stimulation. The source of these receptors is a human donor who received a COVID-19 vaccine.

V usage is TRBV6-1 and J usage is TRBJ2-3, with a possible D match to TRBD1 (6 bases). CDR1 and CDR2 (germline): MNHNS, SASEGT. V dropped 4 bases and J dropped 0 bases, with 14 bases sitting between them. This CDR3 has 16 amino acids. The CDR3 region has the DNA TGTGCCAGCAGTGTAGGTAACAGGGCCAGCACAGATACGCAGTATTTT. Translation: CASSVGNRASTDTQYF.

This clone showed up just a few times. The chain couples TRBV3-1 (or the pseudogene TRBV3-2) to TRBJ2-2; tentative D call: TRBD1 (6 bases). V lost 8 bases and J lost 0, with 13 bases in between. This CDR3 comprises 15 residues. Per the germline V gene, CDR1 is LGHDT and CDR2 is YNNKEL (reference sequence). Written as DNA, the CDR3 is TGTGCCAGCGACCTGAGGGGGTCGAACACCGGGGAGCTGTTTTTT. Translation: CASDLRGSNTGELFF.

The chain joins TRBV24-1 to TRBJ2-3, with D perhaps given as TRBD1 or TRBD2 (5 bases each). CDR3 length: 13 residues. In germline, CDR1 is KGHDR, CDR2 SFDVKD. The V and J ends lost 5 bases and 1 base respectively, with 6 bases between them. CDR3 region: CATSVGGTDTQYF. CDR3 nucleotide sequence: TGTGCCACCAGTGTGGGGGGCACAGATACGCAGTATTTT.

The gene calls are TRBV29-1 and TRBJ2-2; possibly TRBD2 for D (5 bases). The germline V gene encodes CDR1 SQVTM and CDR2 ANQGSEA. The CDR3 has 13 residues. V was clipped by 1 base and J by 2 bases, with 5 bases between them. This chain's CDR3 is CSVEGTNTGELFF. In nucleotides, the CDR3 is TGCAGCGTTGAAGGGACTAACACCGGGGAGCTGTTTTTT.

V gene TRBV20-1 combines with J gene TRBJ1-5; D gene uncertain. CDR1 and CDR2 (germline): DFQATT, SNEGSKA (reference sequence). This CDR3 is built from 13 residues. Trimming took 3 bases from V and 2 from J, leaving 8 bases between them. CDR3 sequence: CSASRPGNQPQHF. Here the CDR3 DNA reads TGCAGTGCTAGTCGACCGGGCAATCAGCCCCAGCATTTT.

This clone was seen just once. The chain employs TRBV6-5 and TRBJ1-4; D perhaps matches TRBD1 (6 bases). Trimming shortened V by 1 base and J by 7 bases, and 10 bases separated the two germline ends. The length of the CDR3 is 14 residues. Germline CDR1 is MNHEY and CDR2 is SVGAGI. CDR3 DNA sequence: TGTGCCAGCAGTTACTTTGGAGGGGGTGAAAAACTGTTTTTT. Translation gives CASSYFGGGEKLFF.

The chain carries TRBV18 and TRBJ1-5, with D hard to call. CDR3 length equals 13 residues. Trimming shortened V by 1 base and J by 0 bases, and 1 base separated the two germline ends. CDR1 and CDR2 (germline): KGHSH, LQKENI. CDR3 region: CASSPLSNQPQHF. The CDR3 nucleotides are TGTGCCAGCTCACCACTTAGCAATCAGCCCCAGCATTTT. Filled out from reference TRBV18 and TRBJ1-5, the complete variable domain reads NAGVMQNPRHLVRRRGQEARLRCSPMKGHSHVYWYRQLPEEGLKFMVYLQKENIIDESGMPKERFSAEFPKEGPSILRIQQVVRGDSAAYFCASSPLSNQPQHFGDGTRLSIL.

This rearrangement joins TRBV2 to TRBJ2-3, with D uncertain. Trimming stripped 7 bases from V and 0 bases from J, with 14 bases between. The CDR3 consists of 15 residues. Germline CDR1 reads SNHLY; CDR2 reads FYNNEI. The CDR3 nucleotides read TGTGCCAGCACTTACTCGACGAGGAGCACAGATACGCAGTATTTT. As protein: CASTYSTRSTDTQYF.

A few counts support this clone. The J gene is TRBJ2-2, the V gene TRBV5-8, with 8 bases that match TRBD1. The CDR3 contains 15 residues. V was pared by 4 bases and J by 4 bases, with 6 bases of the junction left unmatched. The V gene's germline CDR1 is SGHTS and CDR2 YDEGEE. The CDR3 loop reads CASSPGGQATGELFF. CDR3 in DNA: TGTGCCAGCAGCCCCGGGGGACAGGCCACCGGGGAGCTGTTTTTT.

The V call is TRBV5-1, the J call TRBJ1-1; TRBD1 might be the D (5 bases). The germline V gene encodes CDR1 SGHRS and CDR2 YFSETQ. The CDR3 has 14 amino acids. V lost 0 bases and J lost 7, with 13 bases in between. CDR3 loop: CASSLDGGAGEAFF. CDR3 nucleotides: TGCGCCAGCAGCTTGGATGGAGGGGCGGGTGAAGCTTTCTTT.

This sequence joins TRBV3-1 (or the pseudogene TRBV3-2) and TRBJ1-6; no clear D gene. The CDR3 totals 14 residues. V was cut by 0 bases and J by 7 bases, with 7 bases left in between. Germline assignment: CDR1 LGHDT and CDR2 YNNKEL (reference sequence). The CDR3 protein is CASSQDWQNSPLHF. CDR3 coding DNA: TGTGCCAGCAGCCAAGATTGGCAGAATTCACCCCTCCACTTT.